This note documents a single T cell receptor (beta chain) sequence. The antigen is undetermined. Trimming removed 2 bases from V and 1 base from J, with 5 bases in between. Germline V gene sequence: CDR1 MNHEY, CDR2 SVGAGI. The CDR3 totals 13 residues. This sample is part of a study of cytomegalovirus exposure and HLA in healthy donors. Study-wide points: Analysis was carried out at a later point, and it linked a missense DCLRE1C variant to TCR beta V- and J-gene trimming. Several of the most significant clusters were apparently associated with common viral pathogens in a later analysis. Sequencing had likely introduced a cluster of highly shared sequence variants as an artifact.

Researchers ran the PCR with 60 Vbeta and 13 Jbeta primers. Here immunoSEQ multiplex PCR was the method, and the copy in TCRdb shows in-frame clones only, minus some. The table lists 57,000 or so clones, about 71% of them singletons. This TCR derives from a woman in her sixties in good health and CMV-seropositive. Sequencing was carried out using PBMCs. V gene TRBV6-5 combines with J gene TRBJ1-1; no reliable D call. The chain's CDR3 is CASSYSRNTEAFF. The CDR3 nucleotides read TGTGCCAGCAGTTACAGCCGGAACACTGAAGCTTTCTTT.